This T cell receptor (beta chain) was found in a study of T cell clones after liver transplantation. Turning to the study itself: Post-transplant blood was tracked for graft-donor-reactive T cell clones identified in a pre-transplant mixed lymphocyte reaction. Blood was drawn pre-transplant, before withdrawal, and after full or failed withdrawal.

The CDR3 is made up of 14 amino acids. V lost 5 bases and J 1 base, leaving 12 bases between the germline ends. Germline values: CDR1 SGHVS, CDR2 FNYEAQ. Study findings and constraints: A significant post-transplant drop in circulating graft-donor-reactive CD4 TCRbeta sequences occurred in most of the 8 subjects. Post-transplant time points were not standardized, so conclusions are preliminary.

Points on this clone: Its target is not known.

Assay: immunoSEQ multiplex PCR; the TCRdb copy retains only in-frame clones and omits some. The table records nearly 15,000 clones, 82% of them present only once. The rearrangement links TRBV7-6 to TRBJ2-7; D gene unclear. This receptor was identified in a human patient who received a liver transplant. The T cells may partly be graft donor cells. The sample in question was CD8+ T cells from blood, obtained around 50 months after liver transplant. The CDR3 DNA sequence: TGTGCCAGCAGCCCAAGAACACTATCCTACGAGCAGTACTTC. Residues: CASSPRTLSYEQYF.